This T cell receptor (beta chain) was observed in a study of blood T cells in healthy people across ages. Background on the study: About one barcoded beta molecule per two T cells was captured by template switching.

General observations from the study: Expanded clonotype shifts may have been confounded, as the donors had an unknown CMV status.

Details on this clonotype: Its antigen remains unidentified.

Using a J-beta primer mix together with a sample-barcoded 5' primer, a second PCR was run for roughly 7 to 12 cycles. Using its own MiXCR run on the 5' RACE reads, TCRdb lists one record per CDR3 protein. The data show approximately 880,000 distinct CDR3 sequences, with roughly 43% seen just once and about an eighth held by the top ten. Sequencing was done on a sample of blood. This receptor was taken from a man aged 30 to 39 in good health.

The CDR3 loop reads CASSGQRSTGELFF. CDR3 nucleotides: TGTGCCAGCAGCGGACAGAGGAGCACCGGGGAGCTGTTTTTT. The V and J genes are TRBV7-2 and TRBJ2-2, with D possibly being TRBD1 (6 bases). The CDR3 covers 14 residues. V gave up 5 bases and J gave up 4 bases, with 11 bases separating them. Germline-derived CDR1 and CDR2 are SGHTA and FQGNSA.